Listed here are 3 T cell receptor beta chains from one sample, sequenced in a study of T cell repertoires in cytomegalovirus infection. TCRdb re-called the reads through MiXCR, storing one row per CDR3 protein. Of approximately 110,000 distinct CDR3 sequences in the sample, over 30% were seen once. No antigen is known for these receptors. Sequenced material: CD8+ T cells from cultured PBMCs, taken from culture after CMV antigen stimulation. These receptors all stem from a human donor in good health (CMV status not recorded). Some clones in this sample may be carry-over from other donors' samples.

This clonotype occurred many times. The V gene is TRBV7-8, the J gene TRBJ1-3, with a tentative D call TRBD1 (5 bases). V was clipped by 0 bases and J by 4 bases, with 19 bases between them. This CDR3 has 18 residues. Germline loops: CDR1 SGHVS, CDR2 FQNEAQ. This CDR3 reads CASSLAIGRGSTGNTIYF. CDR3 in DNA: TGTGCCAGCAGCTTAGCGATTGGTAGGGGATCGACCGGAAACACCATATATTTT. The whole variable domain, remainder taken from reference TRBV7-8 and TRBJ1-3, is GAGVSQSPRYKVAKRGQDVALRCDPISGHVSLFWYQQALGQGPEFLTYFQNEAQLDKSGLPSDRFFAERPEGSVSTLKIQRTQQEDSAVYLCASSLAIGRGSTGNTIYFGEGSWLTVV.

This clonotype was counted only a few times. This sequence joins TRBV7-9 and TRBJ2-1; D remains unclear. CDR3 length: 15 amino acids. V was trimmed by 4 bases and J by 2 bases, leaving 12 bases between them. Looked up from germline, CDR1 is SEHNR and CDR2 is FQNEAQ (reference sequence). The CDR3 nucleotides are TGTGCCAGCAGCTCCGAGACGGTCCCCTACAATGAGCAGTTCTTC. Translating gives CASSSETVPYNEQFF.

This sequence joins TRBV29-1 and TRBJ1-1; no definite D call. Germline CDR1 SQVTM, CDR2 ANQGSEA. The CDR3 contains 14 residues. V was clipped by 3 bases and J by 1 base, with 12 bases between them. This CDR3 reads CSVDKAASNTEAFF. The CDR3 nucleotides are TGCAGCGTTGACAAGGCGGCGTCGAACACTGAAGCTTTCTTT.